This TCR beta chain appears in the sequencing data of a study of T cell responses to AZD1222 COVID-19 vaccine. Study outcomes and limitations: White British people made up most donors, females outnumbered males, and clonal diversity was possibly underestimated.

A word on this clone: What it recognizes is unknown.

Trimming cost V 4 bases and J 3 bases, with 16 bases left between them. This CDR3 is built from 15 residues. CDR1 and CDR2 (germline): SGHRS, YFSETQ. Generated by immunoSEQ multiplex PCR, the TCRdb table keeps only in-frame clones and is missing some. This sample has almost 70,000 clones, with approximately 87% found just once. The genes are TRBV5-1 and TRBJ2-5, with D hard to call. This clonotype was sampled from an adult who received the AZD1222 COVID-19 vaccine. The specimen comprised peripheral blood, sampled 28 days after the second AZD1222 dose. The CDR3 is CASSLTLADEETQYF. Written as DNA, the CDR3 is TGCGCCAGCAGCCTAACGCTGGCAGACGAAGAGACCCAGTACTTC. The entire variable domain, with the rest obtained from reference TRBV5-1 and TRBJ2-5, is as follows: KAGVTQTPRYLIKTRGQQVTLSCSPISGHRSVSWYQQTPGQGLQFLFEYFSETQRNKGNFPGRFSGRQFSNSRSEMNVSTLELGDSALYLCASSLTLADEETQYFGPGTRLLVL.